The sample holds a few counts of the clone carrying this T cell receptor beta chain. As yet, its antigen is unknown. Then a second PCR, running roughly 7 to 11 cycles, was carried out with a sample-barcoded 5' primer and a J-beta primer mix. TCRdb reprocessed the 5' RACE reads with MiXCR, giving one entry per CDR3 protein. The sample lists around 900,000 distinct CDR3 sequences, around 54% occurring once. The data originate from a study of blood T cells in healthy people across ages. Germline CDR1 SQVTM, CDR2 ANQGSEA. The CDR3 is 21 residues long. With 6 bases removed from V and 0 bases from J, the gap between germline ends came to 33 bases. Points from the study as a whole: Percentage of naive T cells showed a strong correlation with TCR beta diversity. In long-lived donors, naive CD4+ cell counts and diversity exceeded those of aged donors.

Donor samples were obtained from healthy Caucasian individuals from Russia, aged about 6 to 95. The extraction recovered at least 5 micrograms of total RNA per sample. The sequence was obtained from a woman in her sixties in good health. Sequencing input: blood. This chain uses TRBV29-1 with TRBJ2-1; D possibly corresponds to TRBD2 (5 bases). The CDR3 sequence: CSVEGLESGHILFSSYNEQFF. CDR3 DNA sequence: TGCAGCGTCGAGGGCCTAGAGTCCGGCCATATACTCTTTAGCTCCTACAATGAGCAGTTCTTC.